The 22 T cell receptor beta chains given below trace back to one sample, sequenced in a study of shared clonotypes between healthy human individuals. TCRdb keeps only in-frame clones here, not all; method: immunoSEQ multiplex PCR. Here the sample spans hundreds of thousands of clones, 90% to 95% being singletons. In the naive CD8 group, cells lacked CD45RO and were positively selected for CCR7, so terminally differentiated effector memory CD45RA+ cells were left out. What was sequenced was naive CD8+ T cells sorted from blood. These receptors originate from a man aged 30 to 45 in good health.

Regarding this clone: The junction differs from germline at one of its ends, possibly a read error. This chain links TRBV25-1 with TRBJ2-7, with a weak D call TRBD1 (6 bases). The CDR3 covers 13 residues. Looked up from germline, CDR1 is MGHDK and CDR2 is SYGVNS. The CDR3 bases are TGTGCCAGCAGTACCGACCTCTGGACAGAGCGCAACTTC. Protein sequence: CASSTDLWTERNF.

This chain joins TRBV7-9 and TRBJ1-1; D is unresolved. Per the germline V gene, CDR1 is SEHNR and CDR2 is FQNEAQ (reference sequence). CDR3 size: 14 residues. Trimming stripped 1 base from V and 9 bases from J, with 15 bases between. The CDR3, as DNA: TGTGCCAGCAGCTTAGATTTCGGGCAGCTACAAGCTTTCTTT. Translated: CASSLDFGQLQAFF.

This sequence joins TRBV5-1 and TRBJ2-7; 8 bases map to TRBD2. Trimming cost V 5 bases and J 2 bases; bases outside gene matches: 9. Germline V lookup: CDR1 SGHRS, CDR2 YFSETQ. The CDR3 totals 15 residues. The CDR3 loop reads CASSFSGGTTYEQYF. The CDR3 DNA reads TGCGCCAGCAGTTTCTCGGGGGGGACTACCTACGAGCAGTACTTC.

The chain carries TRBV28 and TRBJ2-1, with D perhaps matching TRBD2 (5 bases). The germline CDR1 and CDR2 sequences are MDHEN and SYDVKM. The V gene lost 7 bases and the J gene lost 8 bases, with 18 bases spanning the gap. This CDR3 comprises 14 residues. CDR3 sequence: CASTPLLARDEQFF. In nucleotides, the CDR3 is TGTGCCAGCACTCCCTTGCTAGCTCGAGATGAGCAGTTCTTC.

The V gene is TRBV5-4, the J gene TRBJ2-7; no reliable D call. Trimming cost V 4 bases and J 2 bases, with 10 bases left between them. Germline V CDR1 and CDR2: SGHNT, YYREEE (reference sequence). The CDR3 is made up of 13 amino acids. CDR3 protein: CASSQFQTYEQYF. CDR3 coding DNA: TGTGCCAGCAGCCAGTTTCAGACCTACGAGCAGTACTTC.

The chain links TRBV7-6 to TRBJ2-1; TRBD1 matches 8 bases. V shed 4 bases, J shed 2 bases, and the junction held 7 bases outside the gene matches. Germline V gives CDR1 SGHVS, CDR2 FNYEAQ. The CDR3 runs to 16 residues. The CDR3 region has the DNA TGTGCCAGCAGCTCCCCCAGGGGGCGAACCTACAATGAGCAGTTCTTC. Amino acid sequence: CASSSPRGRTYNEQFF. The full variable domain, rest sourced from reference TRBV7-6 and TRBJ2-1, is GAGVSQSPRYKVTKRGQDVALRCDPISGHVSLYWYRQALGQGPEFLTYFNYEAQQDKSGLPNDRFSAERPEGSISTLTIQRTEQRDSAMYRCASSSPRGRTYNEQFFGPGTRLTVL.

The chain joins TRBV20-1 to TRBJ2-1; the D is unclear. The CDR3 sequence is 11 residues long. The germline V and J ends were trimmed by 4 bases and 3 bases, with 4 bases remaining between them. CDR1 and CDR2 (germline): DFQATT, SNEGSKA (reference sequence). The CDR3 spells CSATHYNEQFF. CDR3 nucleotide sequence: TGCAGTGCTACCCACTACAATGAGCAGTTCTTC.

On this clone itself: Other DNA sequences in this sample translate to the same CDR3. V usage is TRBV6-5 and J usage is TRBJ2-7; a weak D match, TRBD2 (5 bases). This CDR3 is built from 15 residues. Germline V CDR1 and CDR2: MNHEY, SVGAGI. V lost 0 bases, J lost 0 bases, and 9 bases lay in between. The CDR3 spells CASSYSLGSSYEQYF. CDR3 coding DNA: TGTGCCAGCAGTTACTCGTTGGGGAGCTCCTACGAGCAGTACTTC.

The V and J genes are TRBV4-3 and TRBJ1-3; no clear D gene. CDR3 size: 15 residues. Trimming stripped 0 bases from V and 3 bases from J, with 9 bases between. Germline CDR1 is LGHNA and CDR2 is YSLEER. CDR3 sequence: CASSQDGQSGNTIYF. The CDR3 DNA follows: TGCGCCAGCAGCCAAGATGGGCAGAGTGGAAACACCATATATTTT.

The CDR3 sequence: CASSPQPLAGGQFEQFF. The CDR3 coding sequence is TGTGCCAGCTCACCGCAGCCTCTAGCGGGAGGGCAGTTTGAGCAGTTCTTC. The chain employs TRBV18 and TRBJ2-1; TRBD2 agrees at 12 bases. The CDR3 has 17 amino acids. The junction had 12 bases not matched to a gene; V was cut back by 3 bases and J by 9 bases. Looked up from germline, CDR1 is KGHSH and CDR2 is LQKENI.

Points on this clone: Within the sample, other DNA sequences also encode this same CDR3. V usage is TRBV27 and J usage is TRBJ2-7; D is unresolved. CDR1 and CDR2 (germline): MNHEY, SMNVEV (reference sequence). The ends were cut back, 3 bases at V and 0 bases at J, with 12 bases in the middle. The CDR3 is made up of 15 amino acids. The CDR3 nucleotides read TGTGCCAGCAGTTTGTTCGGCGGTAGCTCCTACGAGCAGTACTTC. It yields the protein CASSLFGGSSYEQYF.

The V and J genes are TRBV11-2 and TRBJ2-1; D unresolved. This CDR3 spans 16 amino acids. The germline V gene has CDR1 SGHAT and CDR2 FQNNGV. The V gene lost 9 bases and the J gene lost 0 bases, with 18 bases spanning the gap. The CDR3 spells CASTSHQAFSYNEQFF. The CDR3 DNA reads as TGTGCCAGTACCTCTCACCAGGCTTTCTCCTACAATGAGCAGTTCTTC. The whole variable domain, filled in from reference TRBV11-2 and TRBJ2-1, reads EAGVAQSPRYKIIEKRQSVAFWCNPISGHATLYWYQQILGQGPKLLIQFQNNGVVDDSQLPKDRFSAERLKGVDSTLKIQPAKLEDSAVYLCASTSHQAFSYNEQFFGPGTRLTVL.

CDR3 nucleotide sequence: TGTGCCAGCAGCCACCGGGGGATGGGTTACGAGCAGTACTTC. Translation gives CASSHRGMGYEQYF. This chain links TRBV6-5 with TRBJ2-7; TRBD2 is a possible D gene (6 bases). Germline CDR1 reads MNHEY; CDR2 reads SVGAGI. This CDR3 has 14 amino acids. Trimming shortened V by 6 bases and J by 4 bases, and 16 bases separated the two germline ends.

The CDR3 sequence is CASSAGGAWEQYF. The CDR3 coding sequence is TGTGCCAGCAGTGCCGGCGGGGCTTGGGAGCAGTACTTC. The rearrangement joins TRBV6-5 to TRBJ2-7; TRBD2 is a possible D gene (6 bases). The CDR3 is 13 amino acids. Per the germline V gene, CDR1 is MNHEY and CDR2 is SVGAGI. V dropped 5 bases and J dropped 7 bases, with 15 bases sitting between them.

The V and J genes are TRBV6-1 and TRBJ2-1; D may correspond to TRBD1 or TRBD2 (6 bases each). V shed 3 bases and J shed 4 bases, with 19 bases lying between them. From germline, CDR1 is MNHNS and CDR2 SASEGT. This CDR3 region has 17 residues. The chain's CDR3 is CASSDYRGTVHYNEQFF. CDR3 nucleotide sequence: TGTGCCAGCAGTGATTATAGGGGGACTGTGCATTACAATGAGCAGTTCTTC.

V and J are TRBV13 and TRBJ1-1; 7 bases align to TRBD1. V shed 3 bases and J 1 base; nucleotides not matched to a gene: 8. Germline V CDR1 and CDR2: PRHDT, FYEKMQ (reference sequence). This CDR3 spans 16 amino acids. The CDR3 region has the DNA TGTGCCAGCAGCTTGATAACAGGGGTGTCGAACACTGAAGCTTTCTTT. Translation gives CASSLITGVSNTEAFF. Full variable domain (rest looked up from reference TRBV13 and TRBJ1-1): AAGVIQSPRHLIKEKRETATLKCYPIPRHDTVYWYQQGPGQDPQFLISFYEKMQSDKGSIPDRFSAQQFSDYHSELNMSSLELGDSALYFCASSLITGVSNTEAFFGQGTRLTVV.

This sequence joins TRBV7-9 and TRBJ2-7, with a possible D match to TRBD1 (7 bases). The CDR3 is 16 amino acids. CDR1 and CDR2 from the germline V gene are SEHNR and FQNEAQ (reference sequence). V was clipped by 5 bases and J by 2 bases, with 19 bases between them. CDR3 in DNA: TGTGCCAGCAGCCCCCCGGAGGGGGCCTCTACCTACGAGCAGTACTTC. Translation gives CASSPPEGASTYEQYF.

V gene TRBV7-6 combines with J gene TRBJ2-7; D is undetermined. The CDR3 runs 14 residues. Trimming removed 5 bases at V and 0 bases at J, with 11 bases between. The germline gives CDR1 SGHVS, CDR2 FNYEAQ. The CDR3, as DNA: TGTGCCAGCAGCCTCGAGATAGACTCCTACGAGCAGTACTTC. The encoded protein is CASSLEIDSYEQYF.

The gene calls are TRBV27 and TRBJ2-1; D call uncertain. Germline V gene sequence: CDR1 MNHEY, CDR2 SMNVEV (reference sequence). This CDR3 is 15 amino acids long. V was pared by 7 bases and J by 0 bases, with 13 bases between. The CDR3: CASTAGWSSYNEQFF. In DNA form, the CDR3 reads TGTGCCAGCACGGCTGGGTGGAGCTCCTACAATGAGCAGTTCTTC.

The V and J genes are TRBV10-3 and TRBJ2-3; D not certain. V lost 2 bases, J lost 6 bases, and 12 bases lay in between. This CDR3 is 14 amino acids long. Looked up from germline, CDR1 is ENHRY and CDR2 is SYGVKD. CDR3 sequence (DNA): TGTGCCATCAGTGAGCCCGCTAGTTCGGATACGCAGTATTTT. Translated, it gives CAISEPASSDTQYF.

The chain is built from TRBV7-2 and TRBJ2-3; possibly TRBD1 for D (5 bases). With 5 bases removed from V and 1 base from J, the gap between germline ends came to 13 bases. Germline CDR1 SGHTA, CDR2 FQGNSA. The CDR3 has 15 amino acids. CDR3 bases: TGTGCCAGCAGCCGGCCGACGACAGGCACAGATACGCAGTATTTT. Encoded protein: CASSRPTTGTDTQYF.

The chain has TRBV2 and TRBJ1-3; D is unresolved. The V gene's germline CDR1 is SNHLY and CDR2 FYNNEI. The V and J ends lost 1 base and 0 bases respectively, with 10 bases between them. CDR3 length: 16 residues. In nucleotides, the CDR3 is TGTGCCAGCAGTGAAGTTTCAGCTGGCTCTGGAAACACCATATATTTT. Its protein product is CASSEVSAGSGNTIYF.